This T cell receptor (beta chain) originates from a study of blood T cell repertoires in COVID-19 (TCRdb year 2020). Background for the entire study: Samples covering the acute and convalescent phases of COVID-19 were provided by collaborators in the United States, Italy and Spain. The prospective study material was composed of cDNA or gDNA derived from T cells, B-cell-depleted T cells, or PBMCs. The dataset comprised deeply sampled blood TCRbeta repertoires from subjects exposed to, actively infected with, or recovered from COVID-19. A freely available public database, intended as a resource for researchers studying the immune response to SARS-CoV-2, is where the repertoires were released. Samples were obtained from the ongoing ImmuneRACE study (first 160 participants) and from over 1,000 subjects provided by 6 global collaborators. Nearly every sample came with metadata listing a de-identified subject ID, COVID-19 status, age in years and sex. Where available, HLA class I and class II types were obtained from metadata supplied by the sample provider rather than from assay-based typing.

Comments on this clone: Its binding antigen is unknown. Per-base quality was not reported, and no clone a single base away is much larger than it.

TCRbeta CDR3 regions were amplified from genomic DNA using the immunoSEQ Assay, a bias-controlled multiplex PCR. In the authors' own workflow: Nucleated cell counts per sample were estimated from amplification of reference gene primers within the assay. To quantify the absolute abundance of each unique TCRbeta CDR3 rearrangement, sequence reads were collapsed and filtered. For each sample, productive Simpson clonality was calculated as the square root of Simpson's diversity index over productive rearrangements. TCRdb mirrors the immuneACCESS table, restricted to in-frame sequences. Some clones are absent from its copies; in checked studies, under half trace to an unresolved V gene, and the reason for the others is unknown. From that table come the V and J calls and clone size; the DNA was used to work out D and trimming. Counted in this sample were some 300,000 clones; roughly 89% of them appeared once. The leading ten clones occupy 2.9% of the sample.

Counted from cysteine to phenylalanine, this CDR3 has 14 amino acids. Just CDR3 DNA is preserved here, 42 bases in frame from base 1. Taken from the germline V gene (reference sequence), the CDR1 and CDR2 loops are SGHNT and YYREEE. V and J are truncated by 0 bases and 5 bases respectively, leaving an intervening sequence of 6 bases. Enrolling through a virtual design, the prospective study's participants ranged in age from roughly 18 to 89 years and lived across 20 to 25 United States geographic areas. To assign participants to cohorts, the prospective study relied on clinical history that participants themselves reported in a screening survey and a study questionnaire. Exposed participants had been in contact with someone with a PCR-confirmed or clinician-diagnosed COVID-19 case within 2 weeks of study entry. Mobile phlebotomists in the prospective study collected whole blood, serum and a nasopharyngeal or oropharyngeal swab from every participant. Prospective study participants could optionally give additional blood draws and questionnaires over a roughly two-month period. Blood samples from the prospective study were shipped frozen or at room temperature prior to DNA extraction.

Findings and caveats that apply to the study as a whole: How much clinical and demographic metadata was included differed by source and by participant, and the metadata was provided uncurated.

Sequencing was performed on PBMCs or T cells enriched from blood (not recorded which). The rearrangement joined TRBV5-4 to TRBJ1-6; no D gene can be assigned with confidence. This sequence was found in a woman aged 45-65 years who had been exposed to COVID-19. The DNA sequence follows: TGTGCCAGCAGCTTGGAACAGAATAATTCACCCCTCCACTTT. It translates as CASSLEQNNSPLHF.